The 3 T cell receptor beta chains below all came from one sample that was sequenced in a study of lymphopenia after photon versus proton radiotherapy. Produced via immunoSEQ multiplex PCR; TCRdb's table is partial and in-frame only. The table includes approximately 23,000 clones, approximately 90% detected once. Sequenced here: peripheral blood, sampled from a patient treated with proton-based radiotherapy. These receptors were taken from a man older than 75 with esophageal cancer.

The chain combines TRBV7-9 with TRBJ2-2; no clear D. Per germline, CDR1 SEHNR and CDR2 FQNEAQ (reference sequence). The V end was cut by 4 bases, the J end by 4 bases, with 10 bases between. The length of the CDR3 is 14 residues. The CDR3 DNA reads as TGTGCCAGCAGCTCCCTAATAACCACCGGGGAGCTGTTTTTT. Translation gives CASSSLITTGELFF.

The chain is built from TRBV27 and TRBJ1-2, with a weak D call TRBD1 (6 bases). The germline CDR1 and CDR2 sequences are MNHEY and SMNVEV (reference sequence). The CDR3 extends over 12 amino acids. Trimming shortened V by 11 bases and J by 4 bases, and 14 bases separated the two germline ends. CDR3 DNA: TGTGCCGCCCCGGCAGGGGCCTATGGCTACACCTTC. Its protein is CAAPAGAYGYTF.

This chain links TRBV7-9 with TRBJ1-4, with 10 bases matching TRBD1. This CDR3 has 14 amino acids. V lost 5 bases to trimming and J lost 7 bases; unmatched junction nucleotides: 4. Germline V gene lookup returns CDR1 SEHNR and CDR2 FQNEAQ (reference sequence). This CDR3 is CASSAGQGIEKLFF. CDR3 DNA sequence: TGTGCCAGCAGCGCGGGACAGGGGATTGAAAAACTGTTTTTT.